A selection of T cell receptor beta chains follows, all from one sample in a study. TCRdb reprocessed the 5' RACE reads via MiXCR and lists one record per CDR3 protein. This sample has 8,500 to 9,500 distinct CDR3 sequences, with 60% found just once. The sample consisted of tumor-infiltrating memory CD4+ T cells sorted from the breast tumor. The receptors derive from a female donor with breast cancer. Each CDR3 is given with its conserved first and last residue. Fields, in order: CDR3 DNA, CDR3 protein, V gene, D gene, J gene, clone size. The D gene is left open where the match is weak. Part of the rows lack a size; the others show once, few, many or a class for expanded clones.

CDR3 DNA: TGTGCCAGCAGCTTAAAAGGGGGAGGCACTGAAGCTTTCTTT
CDR3 protein: CASSLKGGGTEAFF
V gene: TRBV7-2
D gene: .
J gene: TRBJ1-1
clone size: .

CDR3 DNA: TGCAGCGTTATGACAGGGGTCGAGCAGTACTTC
CDR3 protein: CSVMTGVEQYF
V gene: TRBV29-1
D gene: TRBD1
J gene: TRBJ2-7
clone size: .

CDR3 DNA: TGCAGTGCTATCAGGCCGACGGCCGGGGGCTATGGCTACACCTTC
CDR3 protein: CSAIRPTAGGYGYTF
V gene: TRBV20-1
D gene: .
J gene: TRBJ1-2
clone size: .

CDR3 DNA: TGCGCCAGCAGCTTCCAAGGCACAGATACGCAGTATTTT
CDR3 protein: CASSFQGTDTQYF
V gene: TRBV5-1
D gene: .
J gene: TRBJ2-3
clone size: .

CDR3 DNA: TGTGCCAGCAGTGAAGGGAGGACTGAAGCTTTCTTT
CDR3 protein: CASSEGRTEAFF
V gene: TRBV6-1
D gene: .
J gene: TRBJ1-1
clone size: few

CDR3 DNA: TGTGCCAGCAGCTTTGGCGACAGTTTTGAGCCCCAGCATTTT
CDR3 protein: CASSFGDSFEPQHF
V gene: TRBV7-2
D gene: .
J gene: TRBJ1-5
clone size: few

CDR3 DNA: TGTGCCAGCAGATCCCGTGGCTATGGGAGCCAAGAGACCCAGTACTTC
CDR3 protein: CASRSRGYGSQETQYF
V gene: TRBV7-2
D gene: .
J gene: TRBJ2-5
clone size: .

CDR3 DNA: TGTGCCAGCCTACTCGGCCGGGGGGGCTCCAATCAGCCCCAGCATTTT
CDR3 protein: CASLLGRGGSNQPQHF
V gene: TRBV28
D gene: .
J gene: TRBJ1-5
clone size: .

CDR3 DNA: TGTGCCAGCAGCTTGGAGGACAGGGGGCGGGAGACCCAGTACTTC
CDR3 protein: CASSLEDRGRETQYF
V gene: TRBV5-5
D gene: TRBD1
J gene: TRBJ2-5
clone size: few

CDR3 DNA: TGTGCCAGCAGCTTATTAGTCACCGGGGAGCTGTTTTTT
CDR3 protein: CASSLLVTGELFF
V gene: TRBV7-2
D gene: .
J gene: TRBJ2-2
clone size: few

CDR3 DNA: TGCGCCAGCAAGGTTGAGCGGAGCACAGATACGCAGTATTTT
CDR3 protein: CASKVERSTDTQYF
V gene: TRBV5-1
D gene: .
J gene: TRBJ2-3
clone size: few